Given below is one T cell receptor (beta chain) in context. This clonotype showed up just a few times. Its specific antigen is unknown. Nothing much larger sits one base from this clone, and base qualities are not available. These data belong to a study of T cells in Graves' hyperthyroidism and ophthalmopathy (dated by TCRdb to about 2019). Turning to the overall study: Peripheral blood samples were taken at initial diagnosis, before any treatment was given. To identify distinguishing TCR V-J signatures, a discovery cohort of about 100 patients was used, comprising fewer than 45 with Graves' ophthalmopathy and approximately 57 with stable Graves' hyperthyroidism. Prospective prediction of ophthalmopathy was tested in an independent validation cohort consisting of 18 to 20 hyperthyroidism patients and 15 to 17 patients who later progressed to ophthalmopathy. For training and testing, the 110 or so patients in the discovery cohort were randomly divided in a 7:3 ratio. The study also compared thyroid tissue and blood T-cell repertoires from five or six Graves' hyperthyroidism patients. Following sampling, methimazole starting at 30 mg daily was given to hyperthyroidism patients, and high-dose intravenous methylprednisolone was given to ophthalmopathy patients. The paper reports TCR Vbeta CDR3 sequencing of roughly 140 peripheral blood samples: around 45 ophthalmopathy, approximately 74 hyperthyroidism and approximately 17 progressor patients.

Summary of the overall study and its limitations: Most expanded thyroid clonotypes (frequency above 0.001) were also detected in blood, a finding suggesting that blood repertoires may reflect thyroid immune responses. In validation, the model predicted progression to ophthalmopathy with over 60% sensitivity and 72% to 85% specificity, a median of 6.5 months before onset. A 13 V-J signature model separated ophthalmopathy from stable hyperthyroidism, with just over 85% sensitivity and around 84% specificity in cross-validation and 80%/75% in testing. No statistical method was used to fix the sample size in advance, and group allocation was not hidden from the investigators.

TCR beta CDR3 regions were amplified from RNA transcripts. The TCR CDR3 was subjected to a first round of RT-PCR using the HTBI primer set and the Qiagen OneStep RT-PCR kit. Libraries were constructed in a second round of multiplex PCR, after which size selection and purification were performed. Sequencing of the libraries was done on an Illumina HiSeq2000 using paired-end 100 bp reads. In the source study's methods: SOAPnuke was used to process the raw data, with reads discarded if the reads contained adapters or uncalled bases, had a mean Phred below 15, or lacked an exact constant-primer or identifier match. COPE v1.2.5 was used to merge the high-quality paired reads, and each unique nucleotide sequence was defined as a clonotype. MiTCR v1.1 was used to align the clonotypes against IMGT TRBV, TRBD and TRBJ reference segments. The analysis was restricted to V-J combinations with a frequency above 0.0001, which together covered about 99% of the repertoires. A TCS score was defined as the ratio between F50 (clonal expansion) and ExV (chaos), using BLOSUM62-based TCRdist between CDR3 peptides within each V-J. Welch's t-statistics and random forest reduced roughly 540 V-J features to roughly 13, which were used in a naive Bayes classifier (R e1071). The raw public data were reprocessed by TCRdb itself: fastp quality trimming at Q25, MiXCR clonotype calling, in-frame beta chains only. Every entry covers one CDR3 protein and lists the most common genes and DNA from its rows. What appears here as the V and J calls and clone size reflects TCRdb's work, not the paper's. The sample yields a few hundred thousand distinct CDR3 sequences; about 15% were counted once. Of the sample, 32% is held by the ten largest clones.

Graves' hyperthyroidism was defined as stable when no progression to ophthalmopathy occurred over 18 months of follow-up. Hyperthyroidism patients were aged 18 to 65 years and newly diagnosed, with disease duration of less than 2 months. Exclusion was applied to patients with uncontrolled infections, other autoimmune diseases, pregnancy or lactation. Diagnoses were based on clinical symptoms, serum thyroxine and TRAb, thyroid ultrasound and orbital computed tomography. Ficoll-Paque density gradient centrifugation was used to isolate PBMCs from 9.5 to 10 ml of fresh peripheral blood. Total RNA was extracted using Trizol reagent, and RNA quality was assessed on an Agilent 2100 Bioanalyzer. This receptor was obtained from a woman aged 25 to 39 with Graves' hyperthyroidism. The sample comprised blood.

The CDR3 here reads CSANLAGAKNIQYF. The nucleotide sequence reads as follows: TGCAGTGCTAATCTAGCGGGAGCCAAAAACATTCAGTACTTC. Here the chain combines TRBV20-1 and TRBJ2-4; 8 middle bases align to TRBD2. Reading from cysteine to phenylalanine, the CDR3 counts 14 amino acids. CDR3 DNA is the only sequence kept; it has 42 bases, read in frame from the first base. Per the germline V gene (reference sequence), DFQATT is the CDR1 and SNEGSKA is the CDR2. Unmatched junction bases come to 2, with V trimmed by 4 bases and J by 0 bases.